The sequence of this TCR beta chain was determined in a study of regulatory T cells in long-lasting Graves disease (dated by TCRdb to the early 2020s). Background on the whole study: Newly diagnosed Graves' disease patients had taken antithyroid drugs for less than 3 months. Persistent Graves' disease patients were compared with newly diagnosed Graves' disease patients by peripheral blood TCR sequencing and RNA sequencing. The study was conducted in China and was registered as a clinical trial. A total of some 35 samples underwent TCR sequencing, from roughly 13 patients with persistent Graves' disease and 20 or so patients with newly diagnosed Graves' disease.

Explained via the paper, the time point label denotes: newly diagnosed GD, antithyroid drugs for less than 3 months. For both TCR sequencing and RNA sequencing, RNA was extracted from PBMCs using TRIzol. Graves' disease was diagnosed according to American Thyroid Association guidelines. Patients were recruited from an endocrinology department in Xi'an, China. From each patient, around 9 milliliters of peripheral blood was collected into an EDTA anticoagulant tube. Ficoll Paque Plus density gradient separation was used to isolate PBMCs, and no additional T cell sorting was done. An Agilent 2100 Bioanalyzer and agarose gel were used to check RNA quality, while a NanoDrop 2000 measured RNA concentration. This clonotype appeared many times. No cognate antigen has been identified for it. It has no much larger one-base neighbor in the sample; base qualities were not kept. V sheds 0 bases and J sheds 7 bases, leaving 18 bases between their ends. The CDR1 and CDR2 encoded by the germline V gene (reference sequence) are LNHNV and YYDKDF. Its CDR3 holds 17 amino acids, cysteine through phenylalanine. Only CDR3 DNA is held: 51 bases, read in frame from base 1.

Overall study outcomes, separate from this receptor: Persistent Graves' disease patients showed lower TCR Shannon entropy and fewer highly expanded clones than newly diagnosed patients, suggesting clonal expansion. A larger number of public clonotypes was shared among persistent patients (more than 2,500) than among newly diagnosed patients (more than 850). Preferential use of TRBV28, TRBJ1-2 and TRBJ2-5 was observed in persistent disease, whereas TRBV20-1 and TRBJ2-1 were favored in newly diagnosed disease. The authors acknowledged the small sample size as a limitation that may reduce accuracy. Peripheral blood alone was examined, since thyroid tissue, which constituted the primary lesion, could not be accessed. Only the TCR beta chain was sequenced and analyzed.

Library preparation employed multiplex PCR. Reads for this sample came from an Illumina HiSeq 4000. To build TCR beta libraries, CDR3 regions were amplified by Arm-PCR using iRepertoire HTBI primers. Before sequencing, the PCR products went through gel purification. Regarding the original processing steps: A total of some 65 TRBV and some 15 TRBJ segments were identified across samples and were used for gene usage analysis of CDR3 amino acid clonotypes. COPE and FqMerger were used to merge the filtered high-quality paired reads into contigs. BLAST was used to align contigs to IMGT TRBV, TRBD and TRBJ reference genes, with CDR3 defined following IMGT. Highly expanded clones were defined as clonotypes with a frequency above 0.1%. Shannon entropy was used to measure repertoire diversity, and the Gini coefficient was used to measure V-J evenness. A clonotype found in more than one individual was treated as public. TCRdb's own reprocessing of the public reads used fastp at Q25 and MiXCR and kept productive beta chains. Each entry merges the rows of one CDR3 protein and shows their most common DNA and genes. Clone size and V and J calls follow TCRdb, not the original study. The sample data list more than 300,000 distinct CDR3 sequences, and approximately 10% of these were observed just once. Clones ranked in the top ten supply approximately 19% of the sample.

The sample also formed part of further work on T cells in Graves' hyperthyroidism and ophthalmopathy. The second investigation adds: Stable Graves' hyperthyroidism was defined as no progression to ophthalmopathy during 18 months of follow-up. Hyperthyroidism patients were newly diagnosed, had a disease duration of under 2 months, and were aged 18 to 65 years. Patients with uncontrolled infections, other autoimmune diseases, pregnancy or lactation were excluded. Diagnoses were established on the basis of clinical symptoms, serum thyroxine and TRAb, thyroid ultrasound, and orbital computed tomography. A first-round RT-PCR of the TCR CDR3 used the HTBI primer set with the Qiagen OneStep RT-PCR kit. Blood samples also contained most of the expanded thyroid clonotypes (frequency above 0.001), which suggests that blood repertoires may reflect thyroid immune responses. A 13 V-J signature model separated ophthalmopathy from stable hyperthyroidism, with roughly 88% sensitivity and just under 84% specificity in cross-validation and 80%/75% in testing. During validation, the model predicted progression to ophthalmopathy a median of approximately 7 months ahead of onset, with approximately 71% sensitivity and about 72% specificity. To identify distinguishing TCR V-J signatures, a discovery cohort of around 98 patients was used, comprising 40 to 45 with Graves' ophthalmopathy and approximately 58 with stable Graves' hyperthyroidism. Prospective prediction of ophthalmopathy was tested in an independent validation cohort consisting of some 18 hyperthyroidism patients and some 16 patients who later progressed to ophthalmopathy. For training and testing, the approximately 92 patients in the discovery cohort were randomly divided in a 7:3 ratio. In more than 5 Graves' hyperthyroidism patients, the study also compared T-cell repertoires from thyroid tissue with T-cell repertoires from blood. After blood sampling, hyperthyroidism patients were treated with methimazole at a starting dose of 30 mg daily, and ophthalmopathy patients were treated with high-dose intravenous methylprednisolone. A second multiplex PCR round built the libraries, followed by size selection and purification. Paired-end sequencing of the libraries was performed with 100 bp reads on an Illumina HiSeq2000. SOAPnuke was used to process the raw data, throwing out any read that contained adapters or uncalled bases, had a mean Phred below 15, or lacked an exact constant-primer or identifier match. COPE v1.2.5 was used to merge the high-quality paired reads, and each unique nucleotide sequence was defined as a clonotype. MiTCR v1.1 was used to align the clonotypes against IMGT TRBV, TRBD and TRBJ reference segments. The analysis included only V-J combinations with a frequency above 0.0001, which together covered 99% to 99.2% of the repertoires. A TCS score was defined as the ratio between F50 (clonal expansion) and ExV (chaos), using BLOSUM62-based TCRdist between CDR3 peptides within each V-J. Welch's t-statistics and random forest reduced around 510 V-J features to roughly 13, which were used in a naive Bayes classifier (R e1071). Sample size was not statistically predetermined, and blinding of investigators to group allocation was not performed. The paper reports TCR Vbeta CDR3 sequencing of roughly 140 peripheral blood samples: under 45 ophthalmopathy, about 75 hyperthyroidism and around 17 progressor patients.

The receptor chain draws on TRBV15 and TRBJ2-2; a confident D gene designation cannot be given. The sequence was obtained from a woman between 18 and 30 years old with Graves disease. Donor details come from another sample of the same person, matched by shared clones. The sample consisted of peripheral blood mononuclear cells (PBMCs), taken at new diagnosis, from a patient treated with antithyroid drugs. The CDR3 protein: CATSRDLGASGDGELFF. The DNA sequence reads TGTGCCACCAGCAGAGATCTGGGCGCATCCGGTGACGGGGAGCTGTTTTTT.